This entry lists 24 T cell receptor beta chains sequenced from one sample in a study of T-cell reconstitution after alpha-beta-depleted transplantation in children. Unique molecular identifiers featured in how the TCRbeta library was prepared. TCRdb called the PCR reads again in MiXCR, with one record for every CDR3 protein. The table has 540,000 or so distinct CDR3 sequences, more than 20% seen once; the top ten hold roughly 15%. The sample consisted of PBMCs, mostly from graft donor cells, taken 360 days after TCRalphabeta/CD19-depleted stem cell transplant. These receptor sequences come from a boy under two years old who had a stem cell transplant for acute myeloid leukemia, so the T cells may come from the graft donor.

This clonotype was seen a handful of times. The chain uses TRBV15 and TRBJ1-1; no reliable D call. This CDR3 contains 13 residues. From germline, CDR1 is LNHNV and CDR2 YYDKDF (reference sequence). V was clipped by 0 bases and J by 5 bases, with 7 bases between them. In DNA form, the CDR3 reads TGTGCCACCAGCAGAGATCGGCGGACTGAAGCTTTCTTT. This gives the protein CATSRDRRTEAFF.

This clonotype came up many times. This rearrangement joins TRBV6-2 or TRBV6-3 to TRBJ2-7; perhaps TRBD2 as D (6 bases). CDR1 and CDR2 (germline): MNHEY, SVGEGT. The CDR3 is 13 residues long. V lost 5 bases to trimming and J lost 6 bases, with 14 bases between them. The CDR3 region is CASSGRGAGEQYV. CDR3 DNA sequence: TGTGCCAGCAGTGGGCGGGGAGCGGGCGAGCAGTACGTC.

There are a few counts of this clonotype. This chain uses TRBV6-5 with TRBJ1-5; D is unclear. This CDR3 is built from 16 residues. Germline V CDR1 and CDR2: MNHEY, SVGAGI. The V end lost 6 bases, the J end lost 0 bases, and 15 bases lay between the germline ends. CDR3 nucleotides: TGTGCCAGCAGCTCCTCGAACCACGATAGCAATCAGCCCCAGCATTTT. Protein sequence: CASSSSNHDSNQPQHF.

There are a few counts of this clonotype. This chain connects TRBV7-2 to TRBJ2-3; D ambiguous. The CDR3 consists of 13 residues. Germline V lookup: CDR1 SGHTA, CDR2 FQGNSA. V shed 1 base and J shed 3 bases, with 5 bases lying between them. The CDR3 protein is CASSLERTDTQYF. The CDR3 region has the DNA TGTGCCAGCAGCTTAGAGAGAACAGATACGCAGTATTTT.

This clonotype showed up just a few times. The V call is TRBV4-2, the J call TRBJ2-7; TRBD2 matches at 7 bases. Trimming cost V 4 bases and J 1 base; bases outside gene matches: 4. The CDR3 covers 14 residues. CDR1 and CDR2 (germline): LGHNA, YNFKEQ. CDR3 loop: CASSPGTTSYEQYV. In DNA form, the CDR3 reads TGTGCCAGCAGCCCCGGGACTACTTCCTACGAGCAGTACGTC.

This clonotype was picked up many times. This chain uses TRBV7-9 with TRBJ2-2; the D gene is possibly TRBD2 (7 bases). The V and J ends lost 2 bases and 3 bases respectively, with 16 bases between them. Germline V gene data show CDR1 as SEHNR and CDR2 as FQNEAQ (reference sequence). This CDR3 has 17 amino acids. Here the CDR3 DNA reads TGTGCCAGCAGCTTAAACCCCAGGGGAGGGGACACCGGGGAGCTGTTTTTT. It encodes CASSLNPRGGDTGELFF.

The genes are TRBV7-6 and TRBJ2-2; the match to TRBD1 covers 11 bases. Germline CDR1 and CDR2: SGHVS and FNYEAQ. The CDR3 is made up of 17 amino acids. V shed 1 base and J 0 bases; nucleotides not matched to a gene: 1. Here the CDR3 DNA reads TGTGCCAGCAGCTTAGAGGGACAGGGGGCGAACACCGGGGAGCTGTTTTTT. This gives the protein CASSLEGQGANTGELFF.

V and J are TRBV6-5 and TRBJ2-1; D remains unclear. Trimming cost V 10 bases and J 8 bases, with 12 bases left between them. This CDR3 region has 11 residues. Germline values: CDR1 MNHEY, CDR2 SVGAGI. CDR3 residues: CATQAGYEQFF. CDR3 sequence (DNA): TGTGCCACCCAGGCTGGGTATGAGCAGTTCTTC.

This clonotype has at least ten counts. This sequence joins TRBV6-5 and TRBJ2-2; 15 nucleotides agree with TRBD2. With V trimmed by 0 bases and J by 5 bases, 1 base remained unmatched. This CDR3 spans 17 amino acids. CDR1 is MNHEY, CDR2 SVGAGI, per germline. The CDR3 bases are TGTGCCAGCAGTTACTCGGGGACTAGCGGGGGGACCGGGGAGCTGTTTTTT. This codes for CASSYSGTSGGTGELFF.

This clonotype was detected a few times. The chain uses TRBV12-3 or TRBV12-4 and TRBJ2-1; TRBD2 matches at 8 bases. The CDR3 extends over 17 amino acids. V dropped 6 bases and J dropped 2; count of bases not matched to a gene: 12. DNA of the CDR3: TGTGCCAGCAGCCTCCCGTCGGGGGGGGGAGCCTACAATGAGCAGTTCTTC. Protein sequence: CASSLPSGGGAYNEQFF.

The chain joins TRBV6-5 to TRBJ1-5; no reliable D call. Trimming cost V 0 bases and J 0 bases, with 15 bases left between them. The CDR3 is made up of 18 amino acids. CDR1 is MNHEY, CDR2 SVGAGI, per germline. CDR3 sequence (DNA): TGTGCCAGCAGTTACTCGATATGTAGGGTCAATAGCAATCAGCCCCAGCATTTT. Protein sequence: CASSYSICRVNSNQPQHF.

The rearrangement uses TRBV6-1 and TRBJ2-3; D is unclear. Germline CDR1 reads MNHNS; CDR2 reads SASEGT. This CDR3 is built from 15 residues. The V gene lost 5 bases and the J gene lost 3 bases, with 15 bases spanning the gap. The CDR3 coding sequence is TGTGCCAGCAGTCTCCAACCGACCGCAACAGATACGCAGTATTTT. It translates to CASSLQPTATDTQYF.

V is TRBV10-3 and J is TRBJ2-5; the D gene is possibly TRBD2 (6 bases). V shed 1 base and J shed 2 bases, with 8 bases lying between them. CDR1 ENHRY and CDR2 SYGVKD come from the germline V gene. This CDR3 is built from 14 residues. The CDR3 DNA sequence: TGTGCCATCAGTGAGTGGAGCGGGCAAGAGACCCAGTACTTC. This sequence encodes CAISEWSGQETQYF.

The chain couples TRBV7-2 to TRBJ2-1; 7 bases fit TRBD2. After removal of 3 bases from V and 7 bases from J, the junction contained 6 bases not matched to a gene. CDR3 length: 14 residues. CDR1 and CDR2 (germline): SGHTA, FQGNSA. The CDR3 reads CASSFSGATNEQFF. The CDR3 coding sequence is TGTGCCAGCAGCTTCAGCGGGGCTACGAATGAGCAGTTCTTC.

The chain is built from TRBV20-1 and TRBJ1-4; TRBD1 agrees at 7 bases. The CDR3 has 14 amino acids. Germline CDR1 DFQATT, CDR2 SNEGSKA (reference sequence). The V gene end was trimmed by 8 bases and the J gene end by 3 bases; junction bases not matched to a gene: 9. This CDR3 reads CSSKKGAPNEKLFF. The CDR3 DNA follows: TGCAGTTCGAAGAAGGGGGCCCCTAATGAAAAACTGTTTTTT.

This clonotype appeared a few times. The V gene is TRBV4-1, the J gene TRBJ2-3; TRBD2 agrees at 8 bases. Germline trimming cut 0 bases from V and 7 bases from J; bases unmatched to any gene: 9. CDR1 and CDR2 (germline): MGHRA, YSYEKL. This CDR3 contains 16 residues. DNA for the CDR3: TGCGCCAGCAGCCAAGACGCGGGGGGTGCCGGCAATACGCAGTATTTT. Encoded protein: CASSQDAGGAGNTQYF.

This clonotype was recorded at least ten times. The chain recombines TRBV4-3 with TRBJ2-3; D is ambiguous. Trimming removed 0 bases from V and 2 bases from J, with 9 bases in between. The CDR3 spans 15 residues. Germline CDR1 is LGHNA and CDR2 is YSLEER. The CDR3 DNA is TGCGCCAGCAGCCAAGATTGGGCAAACACAGATACGCAGTATTTT. Its protein is CASSQDWANTDTQYF.

This clonotype was seen only a few times. This may come from a read error, since a much larger clone is one base off. This chain joins TRBV20-1 and TRBJ1-1; weak D call: TRBD1 (5 bases). This CDR3 spans 11 amino acids. Germline CDR1 is DFQATT and CDR2 is SNEGSKA (reference sequence). V lost 1 base to trimming and J lost 7 bases, with 7 bases between them. The DNA for the CDR3 is TGCAGTGCTAGAGTAAGGGGTGAAGCTTTCTTT. Translated: CSARVRGEAFF.

At least ten counts were recorded for this clonotype. The rearrangement links TRBV5-1 to TRBJ2-5, with TRBD1 as a possible D gene (7 bases). Trimming left V 10 bases short and J 4 bases short, with 11 bases between. Germline lookup yields CDR1 SGHRS and CDR2 YFSETQ. This CDR3 has 11 residues. CDR3 region: CASQGGETQYF. CDR3 nucleotides: TGCGCCTCCCAGGGGGGAGAGACCCAGTACTTC.

In its sample, this clonotype was seen many times. The chain combines TRBV7-6 with TRBJ2-1; TRBD1 agrees at 9 bases. Germline CDR1 and CDR2: SGHVS and FNYEAQ. This CDR3 is 16 amino acids long. J gave up 14 bases and V 1 base, and 15 bases lay outside the gene matches. Here the CDR3 reads CASSLGGRTGVPPKFF. CDR3 bases: TGTGCCAGCAGCTTAGGGGGGAGGACAGGGGTCCCCCCAAAGTTCTTC.

This clonotype was counted at least ten times. This chain uses TRBV20-1 with TRBJ1-1; D ambiguous. The germline CDR1 and CDR2 sequences are DFQATT and SNEGSKA (reference sequence). Trimming took off 5 bases at V and 4 bases at J, with 11 bases between the two ends. There are 12 residues in the CDR3. CDR3 coding DNA: TGCAGTGCTGCCAGCCCACTCACTGAAGCTTTCTTT. Translated: CSAASPLTEAFF.

The chain carries TRBV12-3 or TRBV12-4 and TRBJ1-5; D is undetermined. This CDR3 is 8 amino acids long. V lost 10 bases to trimming and J lost 5 bases, with 0 bases between them. CDR3 amino acids: CANQPQHF. The CDR3 DNA sequence: TGTGCCAATCAGCCCCAGCATTTT.

This chain links TRBV6-5 with TRBJ2-5, with 9 bases matching TRBD1. Germline CDR1 and CDR2: MNHEY and SVGAGI. Trimming removed 2 bases from V and 6 bases from J; junction bases left unmatched: 4. CDR3 length: 14 residues. DNA of the CDR3: TGTGCCAGCAGTTACCACAGGGGGCTACAGACCCAGTACTTC. It translates to CASSYHRGLQTQYF.

The V and J genes are TRBV7-8 and TRBJ2-4, with D hard to call. The CDR3 has 14 residues. Germline-derived CDR1 and CDR2 are SGHVS and FQNEAQ. Trimming pared 5 bases from V and 6 bases from J, leaving 14 bases between. The CDR3 here is CASSPRLDPNIQYF. CDR3 coding DNA: TGTGCCAGCAGCCCCCGACTGGACCCAAACATTCAGTACTTC. Full variable domain (outside the CDR3, taken from reference TRBV7-8 and TRBJ2-4): GAGVSQSPRYKVAKRGQDVALRCDPISGHVSLFWYQQALGQGPEFLTYFQNEAQLDKSGLPSDRFFAERPEGSVSTLKIQRTQQEDSAVYLCASSPRLDPNIQYFGAGTRLSVL.